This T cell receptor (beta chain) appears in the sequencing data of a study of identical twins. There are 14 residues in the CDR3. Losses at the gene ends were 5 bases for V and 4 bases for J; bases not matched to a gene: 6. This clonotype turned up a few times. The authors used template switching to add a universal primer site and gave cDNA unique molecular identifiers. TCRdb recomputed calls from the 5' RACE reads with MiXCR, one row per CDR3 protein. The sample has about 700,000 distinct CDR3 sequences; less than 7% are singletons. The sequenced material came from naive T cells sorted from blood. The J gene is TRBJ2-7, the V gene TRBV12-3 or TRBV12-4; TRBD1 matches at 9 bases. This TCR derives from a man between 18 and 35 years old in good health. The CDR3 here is CASSDTGGAYEQYF. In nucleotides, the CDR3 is TGTGCCAGCAGTGACACAGGGGGCGCTTACGAGCAGTACTTC.